A selection of T cell receptor beta chains follows, all from one sample in a study of cytomegalovirus exposure and HLA in healthy donors. Method: immunoSEQ multiplex PCR; TCRdb's copy keeps in-frame clones and lacks some. Among 100,000 or so clones listed, 70% to 75% were seen once. Sequenced input: PBMCs. The receptors shown here come from a man aged 40-50 years in good health and CMV-seronegative. CDR3s include the opening cysteine and the closing phenylalanine or tryptophan. D genes are given only for firm matches. Where a row states a size, it is once, few, many or the class of an expanded clone; other rows omit it.

CASSFRDTEETQYF TGTGCCAGCAGTTTCCGGGACACCGAAGAGACCCAGTACTTC 14 . . TRBJ2-5 TRBV2
CSVEGTGQAYEQYF TGCAGCGTTGAAGGGACAGGGCAAGCCTACGAGCAGTACTTC 14 . TRBD1 TRBJ2-7 TRBV29-1
CASSHGTGGAGYEQYF TGCGCCAGCAGCCACGGGACAGGGGGCGCGGGTTACGAGCAGTACTTC 16 . TRBD1 TRBJ2-7 TRBV4-1
CASSLGTGAGGNQPQHF TGCGCCAGCAGCTTGGGGACAGGGGCCGGGGGCAATCAGCCCCAGCATTTT 17 . TRBD1 TRBJ1-5 TRBV5-1
CASSLTQNRQPYSHSGNTIYF TGCGCCAGCAGCCTAACACAAAACCGACAGCCATATTCTCACTCTGGAAACACCATATATTTT 21 few . TRBJ1-3 TRBV5-1
CASSSQAGGVDTQYF TGTGCCAGCAGTTCCCAGGCGGGAGGGGTAGATACGCAGTATTTT 15 . TRBD2 TRBJ2-3 TRBV6-1
CASSYSGQGGETQYF TGTGCCAGCAGTTACTCAGGACAGGGGGGTGAGACCCAGTACTTC 15 few TRBD1 TRBJ2-5 TRBV6-6
CASSLVASGPQETQYF TGCGCCAGCAGCTTGGTGGCTAGCGGGCCCCAAGAGACCCAGTACTTC 16 . TRBD2 TRBJ2-5 TRBV5-1
CASSLLWDSTYEQYF TGTGCCAGCAGTTTACTCTGGGACAGCACCTACGAGCAGTACTTC 15 . TRBD1 TRBJ2-7 TRBV27
CASSSGLVAQFF TGTGCCAGCAGCTCCGGACTAGTCGCGCAGTTCTTC 12 . TRBD2 TRBJ2-1 TRBV7-8
CASSLGANQPQHF TGTGCCAGCAGTTTGGGGGCGAATCAGCCCCAGCATTTT 13 . . TRBJ1-5 TRBV27
CAWSATTGSEAFF TGTGCCTGGAGTGCTACGACAGGGAGTGAAGCTTTCTTT 13 . TRBD1 TRBJ1-1 TRBV30